These 4 T cell receptor beta chains came from one sample sequenced in a study of T cell clonotyping in hematopoietic cell transplantation (dated by TCRdb to the early 2020s). Library creation used the immunoSEQ multiplex PCR assay. TCRdb holds this immuneACCESS table with in-frame rearrangements only. Some clones are missing; in checked studies, unresolved V genes explain under half, and the rest has no known cause. The sample records some 19,000 clones, 70% to 80% of which are singletons. 15% to 20% of the sample belongs to the ten largest clones. The label giving this sample's time point can be read as: recipient sample about 28 days before transplant, after cytoreduction. The material was peripheral blood mononuclear cells, obtained before stem cell transplant. These receptors were obtained from a man in his 60s with acute myeloid leukemia. Some clones in this sample may be carry-over from other donors' samples.

The chain's CDR3 is CASSSDRGRKNTEAFF. DNA of the CDR3: TGTGCCAGCAGTTCGGACAGGGGGCGGAAGAACACTGAAGCTTTCTTT. The V call is TRBV27, the J call TRBJ1-1; 11 bases align to TRBD1. Germline V gene lookup returns CDR1 MNHEY and CDR2 SMNVEV (reference sequence). Trimming removed 4 bases from V and 1 base from J; junction bases left unmatched: 5. This CDR3 is built from 16 residues.

About this clone: One junction end does not reproduce the germline sequence, and a read error may be involved. The V gene is TRBV5-4, the J gene TRBJ2-7, with a weak D call TRBD2 (6 bases). Germline CDR1 SGHNT, CDR2 YYREEE (reference sequence). There are 16 residues in the CDR3. This chain's CDR3 is CASSTRKGGETYGQYF. CDR3 in DNA: TGTGCCAGCAGCACCCGTAAGGGCGGGGAAACCTACGGGCAGTACTTC. Based on the CDR3 plus reference TRBV5-4 and TRBJ2-7, the full variable domain is ETGVTQSPTHLIKTRGQQVTLRCSSQSGHNTVSWYQQALGQGPQFIFQYYREEENGRGNFPPRFSGLQFPNYSSELNVNALELDDSALYLCASSTRKGGETYGQYFGPGTRLTVT.

The chain links TRBV29-1 to TRBJ2-1; D gene uncertain. Germline CDR1 is SQVTM and CDR2 is ANQGSEA. The CDR3 totals 12 residues. V shed 4 bases and J shed 1 base, with 5 bases lying between them. Here the CDR3 reads CSVGVSYNEQFF. DNA for the CDR3: TGCAGCGTTGGGGTATCCTACAATGAGCAGTTCTTC.

This chain joins TRBV7-2 and TRBJ1-2; maybe TRBD1 (5 bases). Trimming removed 1 base from V and 6 bases from J, with 15 bases in between. Per germline, CDR1 SGHTA and CDR2 FQGNSA. There are 15 residues in the CDR3. The CDR3 sequence is CASSLDSGRRDGYTF. The CDR3 DNA reads as TGTGCCAGCAGCTTAGATTCAGGGAGGAGGGATGGCTACACCTTC.